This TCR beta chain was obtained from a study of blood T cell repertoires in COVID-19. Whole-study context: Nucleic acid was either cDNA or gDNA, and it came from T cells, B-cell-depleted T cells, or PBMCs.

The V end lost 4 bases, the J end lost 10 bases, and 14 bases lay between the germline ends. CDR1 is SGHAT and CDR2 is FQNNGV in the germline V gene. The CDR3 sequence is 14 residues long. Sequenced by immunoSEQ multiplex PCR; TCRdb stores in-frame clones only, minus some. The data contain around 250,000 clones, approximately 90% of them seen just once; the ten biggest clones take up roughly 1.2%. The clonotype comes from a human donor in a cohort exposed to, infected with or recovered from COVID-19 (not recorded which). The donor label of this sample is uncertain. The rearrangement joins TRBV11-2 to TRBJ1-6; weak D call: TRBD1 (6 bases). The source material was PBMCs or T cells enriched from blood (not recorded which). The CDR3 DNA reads TGTGCCAGCAGCTCATCAGGGGAGTGGTCACCCCTCCACTTT. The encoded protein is CASSSSGEWSPLHF.